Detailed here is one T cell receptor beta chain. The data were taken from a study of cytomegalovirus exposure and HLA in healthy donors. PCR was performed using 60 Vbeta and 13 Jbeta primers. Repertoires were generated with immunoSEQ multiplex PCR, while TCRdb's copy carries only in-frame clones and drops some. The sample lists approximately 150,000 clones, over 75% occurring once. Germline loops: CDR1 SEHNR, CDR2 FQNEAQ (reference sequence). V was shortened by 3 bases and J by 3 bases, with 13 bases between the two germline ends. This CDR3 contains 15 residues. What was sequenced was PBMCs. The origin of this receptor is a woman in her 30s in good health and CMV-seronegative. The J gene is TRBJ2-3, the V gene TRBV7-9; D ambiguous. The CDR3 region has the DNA TGTGCCAGCAGCTTTGGTAACAGTAATACAGATACGCAGTATTTT. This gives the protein CASSFGNSNTDTQYF.